One and the same sample provided the 15 T cell receptor beta chains below, sequenced in a study of T cells of healthy individuals. From the 5' RACE reads, TCRdb called clonotypes with MiXCR, one entry per CDR3 protein. The sample lists some 39,000 distinct CDR3 sequences, about 4.5% seen once, with 9.2% in the top ten. Receptors originate from a human donor in good health.

This clonotype showed up many times. The chain has TRBV29-1 and TRBJ1-2; a possible D gene is TRBD1 (5 bases). Germline V gives CDR1 SQVTM, CDR2 ANQGSEA. Trimming left V 3 bases short and J 4 bases short, with 15 bases between. This CDR3 has 14 amino acids. The CDR3 region has the DNA TGCAGCGTTGACCCCAGGGAATTTAGCTATGGCTACACCTTC. It encodes CSVDPREFSYGYTF. Based on the CDR3 plus reference TRBV29-1 and TRBJ1-2, the full variable domain is SAVISQKPSRDICQRGTSLTIQCQVDSQVTMMFWYRQQPGQSLTLIATANQGSEATYESGFVIDKFPISRPNLTFSTLTVSNMSPEDSSIYLCSVDPREFSYGYTFGSGTRLTVV.

This clonotype was counted at least ten times. J is TRBJ2-1 and V is TRBV12-3 or TRBV12-4, with a weak D call TRBD1 (9 bases). Trimming stripped 6 bases from V and 6 bases from J, with 24 bases between. The CDR3 is 17 residues long. The CDR3 DNA sequence: TGTGCCAGCAGCCTTCGGGAGGGACAGGGAAGGATCAATGAGCAGTTCTTC. It is translated as CASSLREGQGRINEQFF.

This clonotype was observed many times. The rearrangement uses TRBV20-1 and TRBJ2-6, with D uncertain. Per germline, CDR1 DFQATT and CDR2 SNEGSKA (reference sequence). This CDR3 is 14 amino acids long. V lost 7 bases to trimming and J lost 0 bases, with 10 bases between them. In DNA, the CDR3 is TGCAGTGGGCAGAGGCGCTCTGGGGCCAACGTCCTGACTTTC. It specifies CSGQRRSGANVLTF.

This clonotype was seen a handful of times. The V call is TRBV9, the J call TRBJ2-3; the D call may be TRBD1 or TRBD2 (5 bases each). Looked up from germline, CDR1 is SGDLS and CDR2 is YYNGEE. Trimming cost V 0 bases and J 0 bases, with 11 bases left between them. The CDR3 is 16 amino acids. The CDR3 DNA reads TGTGCCAGCAGCGTAGAGGGGAGACGGAGCACAGATACGCAGTATTTT. Translating it yields CASSVEGRRSTDTQYF.

This clonotype was counted at least ten times. The chain employs TRBV2 and TRBJ2-1, with 8 bases lining up with TRBD2. Germline V gene sequence: CDR1 SNHLY, CDR2 FYNNEI. The CDR3 loop spans 15 amino acids. J gave up 7 bases and V 1 base, and 6 bases lay outside the gene matches. The CDR3 DNA reads as TGTGCCAGCAGTGAAGTCGGGCTAGCGGGTAATGAGCAGTTCTTC. This codes for CASSEVGLAGNEQFF.

This clonotype was counted many times. The V gene is TRBV7-2, the J gene TRBJ2-7; maybe TRBD2 (5 bases). Germline CDR1 and CDR2: SGHTA and FQGNSA. V was cut by 1 base and J by 12 bases, with 13 bases left in between. The CDR3 extends over 12 amino acids. CDR3 sequence (DNA): TGTGCCAGCAGCTTAGGAGAGGGAAATCGGTACTTC. It encodes CASSLGEGNRYF.

This clonotype was seen ten or more times. The chain couples TRBV6-5 to TRBJ1-1; D remains unclear. V was pared by 6 bases and J by 0 bases, with 11 bases between. This CDR3 comprises 14 residues. Germline CDR1 reads MNHEY; CDR2 reads SVGAGI. CDR3 in amino acids: CASRQWSMNTEAFF. CDR3 DNA: TGTGCCAGCAGGCAGTGGTCCATGAACACTGAAGCTTTCTTT.

This clonotype occurred many times. The V and J genes are TRBV5-1 and TRBJ1-1, with D tentatively TRBD1 (5 bases). CDR3 length: 13 amino acids. The V end was cut by 6 bases, the J end by 3 bases, with 12 bases between. Germline V gene sequence: CDR1 SGHRS, CDR2 YFSETQ. The CDR3 nucleotides are TGCGCCAGCACCAAATTGGGGGACACTGAAGCTTTCTTT. Its protein product is CASTKLGDTEAFF.

Many counts were recorded for this clonotype. The genes are TRBV30 and TRBJ2-1; TRBD2 might be the D (6 bases). The V end was cut by 1 base, the J end by 13 bases, with 17 bases between. Germline V lookup: CDR1 GTSNPN, CDR2 SVGIG (reference sequence). The CDR3 has 13 amino acids. The CDR3 DNA reads as TGTGCCTGGAGTGGAGTAGCGGCACAAAAACAGTTCTTC. Translated: CAWSGVAAQKQFF.

The table lists this clonotype with many counts. The V gene is TRBV12-3 or TRBV12-4, the J gene TRBJ2-1; 7 nucleotides line up with TRBD2. The J segment lost 4 bases and the V segment lost 3 bases, leaving 6 bases of the junction unmatched. This CDR3 is 15 amino acids long. DNA for the CDR3: TGTGCCAGCAGTTTCTTTCTAGCGGCTTACAATGAGCAGTTCTTC. Protein: CASSFFLAAYNEQFF.

This clonotype was observed a few times. The chain couples TRBV2 to TRBJ2-3, with 14 nucleotides matching TRBD2. V shed 0 bases and J 4 bases; nucleotides not matched to a gene: 15. The CDR3 extends over 21 amino acids. Germline V lookup: CDR1 SNHLY, CDR2 FYNNEI. CDR3 loop: CASSEAVPTDGLAGGSDTQYF. CDR3 in DNA: TGTGCCAGCAGTGAAGCTGTGCCTACCGATGGACTAGCGGGGGGCTCAGATACGCAGTATTTT.

This clonotype was observed a few times. The genes are TRBV30 and TRBJ1-2; possibly TRBD1 for D (6 bases). Deletions cut 3 bases from V and 9 bases from J, with 11 bases between. The CDR3 is made up of 11 amino acids. Looked up from germline, CDR1 is GTSNPN and CDR2 is SVGIG (reference sequence). Written as DNA, the CDR3 is TGTGCCTGGAGGATAGGACAGAGCTACACCTTC. Amino acids: CAWRIGQSYTF.

This clonotype turned up a few times. The chain links TRBV28 to TRBJ2-1, with D possibly being TRBD2 (5 bases). CDR3 length: 13 residues. Trimming removed 6 bases at V and 0 bases at J, with 6 bases between. Germline loops: CDR1 MDHEN, CDR2 SYDVKM. The CDR3 DNA reads as TGTGCCAGCAGGGCGGGCTCCTACAATGAGCAGTTCTTC. Amino acid sequence: CASRAGSYNEQFF.

There are many counts of this clonotype. This chain's CDR3 is CASSELANSPLHF. In DNA form, the CDR3 reads TGTGCCAGCAGTGAACTAGCGAATTCACCCCTCCACTTT. J is TRBJ1-6 and V is TRBV2; D is undetermined. CDR3 length equals 13 residues. Germline lookup yields CDR1 SNHLY and CDR2 FYNNEI. Trimming left V 2 bases short and J 7 bases short, with 6 bases between. Variable domain in full (rest from reference TRBV2 and TRBJ1-6): EPEVTQTPSHQVTQMGQEVILRCVPISNHLYFYWYRQILGQKVEFLVSFYNNEISEKSEIFDDQFSVERPDGSNFTLKIRSTKLEDSAMYFCASSELANSPLHFGNGTRLTVT.

Ten or more counts support this clonotype. The V and J genes are TRBV13 and TRBJ2-3, with TRBD2 identical over 12 bases. The V gene's germline CDR1 is PRHDT and CDR2 FYEKMQ (reference sequence). This CDR3 comprises 16 residues. V was pared by 3 bases and J by 6 bases, with 7 bases of the junction left unmatched. The CDR3: CASSFRTSGAQDTQYF. CDR3 nucleotides: TGTGCCAGCAGCTTCCGGACTAGCGGGGCGCAGGATACGCAGTATTTT.